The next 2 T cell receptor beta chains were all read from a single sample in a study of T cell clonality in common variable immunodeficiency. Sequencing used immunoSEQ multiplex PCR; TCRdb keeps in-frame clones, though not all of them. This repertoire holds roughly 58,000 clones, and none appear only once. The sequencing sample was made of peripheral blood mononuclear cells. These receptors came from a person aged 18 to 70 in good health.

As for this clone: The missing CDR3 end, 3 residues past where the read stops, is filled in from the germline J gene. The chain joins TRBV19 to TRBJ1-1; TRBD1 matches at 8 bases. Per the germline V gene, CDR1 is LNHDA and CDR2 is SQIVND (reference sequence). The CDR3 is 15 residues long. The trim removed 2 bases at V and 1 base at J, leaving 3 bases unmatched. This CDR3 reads CASSIRGQANTEAFF. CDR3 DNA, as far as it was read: TGTGCCAGTAGTATAAGGGGACAGGCGAACACTGAA. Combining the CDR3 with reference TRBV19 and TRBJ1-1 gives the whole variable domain DGGITQSPKYLFRKEGQNVTLSCEQNLNHDAMYWYRQDPGQGLRLIYYSQIVNDFQKGDIAEGYSVSREKKESFPLTVTSAQKNPTAFYLCASSIRGQANTEAFFGQGTRLTVV.

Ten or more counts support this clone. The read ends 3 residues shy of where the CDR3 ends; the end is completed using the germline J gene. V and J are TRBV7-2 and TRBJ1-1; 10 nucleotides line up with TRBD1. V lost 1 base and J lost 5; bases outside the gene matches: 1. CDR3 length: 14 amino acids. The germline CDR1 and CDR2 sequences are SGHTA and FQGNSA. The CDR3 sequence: CASSLEGQGTEAFF. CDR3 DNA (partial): TGTGCCAGCAGCTTAGAGGGACAGGGGACTGAA.